These T cell receptor beta chains were read from a single sample in a study of T-cell reconstitution after alpha-beta-depleted transplantation in children. MiXCR, applied by TCRdb to the PCR reads, yields one record per CDR3 protein. The sample shows about 160,000 distinct CDR3 sequences, approximately 10% of them seen only once. This sample comprised PBMCs, obtained before TCRalphabeta/CD19-depleted stem cell transplant. These receptors all stem from a boy younger than 10 with acute myeloid leukemia, due to receive a stem cell transplant. Both conserved end residues are part of each CDR3. Each record gives: clone size, D gene, J gene, V gene, CDR3 protein, CDR3 DNA. D genes are given only for firm matches. Rows give clone size only sometimes, using once, few, many, or a class for an expanded clone.

size: many
D: NA
J: TRBJ2-2
V: TRBV12-3/TRBV12-4
CDR3: CASSLRGSNTGELFF
DNA: TGTGCCAGCAGTTTAAGGGGTTCAAACACCGGGGAGCTGTTTTTT

size: NA
D: NA
J: TRBJ1-3
V: TRBV30
CDR3: CAWSVRWSSGNTIYF
DNA: TGTGCCTGGAGTGTACGTTGGAGCTCTGGAAACACCATATATTTT

size: many
D: NA
J: TRBJ2-3
V: TRBV20-1
CDR3: CSARDLGGIDTQYF
DNA: TGCAGTGCTAGAGACCTAGGGGGAATAGATACGCAGTATTTT

size: many
D: NA
J: TRBJ2-5
V: TRBV27
CDR3: CASSPANQETQYF
DNA: TGTGCCAGCAGTCCAGCTAACCAAGAGACCCAGTACTTC

size: many
D: NA
J: TRBJ2-3
V: TRBV20-1
CDR3: CSASHRATDTQYF
DNA: TGCAGTGCTAGCCACAGGGCCACAGATACGCAGTATTTT

size: many
D: NA
J: TRBJ2-3
V: TRBV5-4
CDR3: CASSHEGTDTQYF
DNA: TGTGCCAGCAGCCATGAAGGCACAGATACGCAGTATTTT

size: many
D: NA
J: TRBJ2-5
V: TRBV7-9
CDR3: CASSTRTKETQYF
DNA: TGTGCCAGCAGCACCCGGACAAAAGAGACCCAGTACTTC

size: many
D: TRBD2
J: TRBJ2-7
V: TRBV28
CDR3: CASSFPDSPLAGELYEQYF
DNA: TGTGCCAGCAGTTTCCCGGACTCGCCTCTAGCGGGAGAGCTCTACGAGCAGTACTTC

size: NA
D: TRBD1
J: TRBJ2-3
V: TRBV29-1
CDR3: CSVEFRTGSTDTQYF
DNA: TGCAGCGTTGAATTCCGGACAGGGAGCACAGATACGCAGTATTTT

size: many
D: NA
J: TRBJ2-5
V: TRBV2
CDR3: CASKLKETQYF
DNA: TGTGCCAGCAAACTAAAAGAGACCCAGTACTTC

size: many
D: TRBD1
J: TRBJ2-2
V: TRBV7-9
CDR3: CASSSRDRGNTGELFF
DNA: TGTGCCAGCAGCTCCCGGGACAGGGGGAACACCGGGGAGCTGTTTTTT

size: NA
D: NA
J: TRBJ1-1
V: TRBV4-2
CDR3: CASSQDQGNTEAYF
DNA: TGTGCCAGCAGCCAAGATCAGGGGAACACTGAAGCTTACTTT

size: many
D: NA
J: TRBJ2-1
V: TRBV24-1
CDR3: CATSDSGTSNEQFF
DNA: TGTGCCACCAGTGACTCCGGGACTTCCAATGAGCAGTTCTTC

size: many
D: TRBD1
J: TRBJ1-2
V: TRBV12-3/TRBV12-4
CDR3: CASNQGQTYGYTF
DNA: TGTGCCAGCAACCAGGGACAGACCTATGGCTACACCTTC

size: NA
D: TRBD1
J: TRBJ1-1
V: TRBV25-1
CDR3: CASSEISGQLNTEAFF
DNA: TGTGCCAGCAGTGAAATCTCGGGACAGCTGAACACTGAAGCTTTCTTT

size: many
D: NA
J: TRBJ2-1
V: TRBV19
CDR3: CASSTFGGKGFEQFF
DNA: TGTGCCAGTAGTACCTTTGGGGGAAAGGGGTTTGAGCAGTTCTTC

size: many
D: NA
J: TRBJ2-1
V: TRBV7-2
CDR3: CASSLDTYNEQFF
DNA: TGTGCCAGCAGCTTAGACACATACAATGAGCAGTTCTTC

size: many
D: TRBD2
J: TRBJ2-2
V: TRBV11-2
CDR3: CASSSYVGTGGAGTGELFF
DNA: TGTGCCAGCAGCTCTTACGTAGGCACGGGAGGGGCGGGCACCGGGGAGCTGTTTTTT

size: many
D: NA
J: TRBJ1-2
V: TRBV20-1
CDR3: CSARARRVYGYTF
DNA: TGCAGTGCTAGAGCGCGGCGAGTGTATGGCTACACCTTC

size: many
D: TRBD2
J: TRBJ2-1
V: TRBV20-1
CDR3: CSASRTSGSNEQFF
DNA: TGCAGTGCTTCCCGGACTAGCGGGAGCAATGAGCAGTTCTTC

size: few
D: NA
J: TRBJ2-3
V: TRBV27
CDR3: CASSLGGVLGRDTQYF
DNA: TGTGCCAGCAGTTTGGGGGGCGTACTCGGACGAGATACGCAGTATTTT

size: many
D: NA
J: TRBJ1-2
V: TRBV5-1
CDR3: CASSLQGNYGYTF
DNA: TGCGCCAGCAGCTTGCAAGGGAACTATGGCTACACCTTC

size: many
D: NA
J: TRBJ2-1
V: TRBV29-1
CDR3: CSVVKWESGEQFF
DNA: TGCAGCGTTGTAAAATGGGAATCGGGGGAGCAGTTCTTC

size: NA
D: NA
J: TRBJ1-1
V: TRBV11-1
CDR3: CASSTTRQQAFF
DNA: TGTGCCAGCAGCACTACCAGGCAACAAGCTTTCTTT

size: many
D: NA
J: TRBJ2-1
V: TRBV27
CDR3: CASSLFLAADNEQFF
DNA: TGTGCCAGCAGTTTATTTTTAGCGGCGGACAATGAGCAGTTCTTC

size: many
D: NA
J: TRBJ1-2
V: TRBV5-1
CDR3: CASSYATRSNYGYTF
DNA: TGCGCCAGCAGCTACGCCACGAGGTCTAACTATGGCTACACCTTC

size: many
D: NA
J: TRBJ2-6
V: TRBV7-3
CDR3: CASSPALGQGTGANVLTF
DNA: TGTGCCAGCAGCCCCGCACTTGGTCAGGGAACTGGGGCCAACGTCCTGACTTTC

size: many
D: TRBD2
J: TRBJ2-1
V: TRBV3-1
CDR3: CASSAGAGASNEQFF
DNA: TGTGCCAGCAGCGCGGGAGCGGGGGCCTCTAATGAGCAGTTCTTC

size: many
D: NA
J: TRBJ1-6
V: TRBV7-6
CDR3: CASSLESGYSPLHF
DNA: TGTGCCAGCAGCTTAGAGTCAGGCTATTCACCCCTCCACTTT

size: many
D: NA
J: TRBJ1-5
V: TRBV4-1
CDR3: CASSQPGGDNQPQHF
DNA: TGCGCCAGCAGCCAACCCGGGGGAGACAATCAGCCCCAGCATTTT

size: NA
D: NA
J: TRBJ2-1
V: TRBV5-6
CDR3: CASSLKALYYNEQFF
DNA: TGTGCCAGCAGCTTGAAGGCGTTGTACTACAATGAGCAGTTCTTC

size: many
D: NA
J: TRBJ2-5
V: TRBV24-1
CDR3: CATSDLTAQETQYF
DNA: TGTGCCACCAGTGATTTGACAGCTCAAGAGACCCAGTACTTC

size: NA
D: NA
J: TRBJ2-3
V: TRBV12-2
CDR3: CASRLGFSYRAIFTDTQYF
DNA: TGTGCAAGTCGCTTAGGGTTTTCGTACAGGGCGATATTTACAGATACGCAGTATTTT

size: many
D: NA
J: TRBJ1-2
V: TRBV11-2
CDR3: CASSLDVSGYTF
DNA: TGTGCCAGCAGCTTAGACGTTAGTGGCTACACCTTC

size: NA
D: TRBD2
J: TRBJ2-1
V: TRBV6-1
CDR3: CASREAGTYNEQFF
DNA: TGTGCCAGCAGGGAAGCGGGAACCTACAATGAGCAGTTCTTC

size: NA
D: NA
J: TRBJ1-2
V: TRBV7-2
CDR3: CASSLGGLNYGYTF
DNA: TGTGCCAGCAGCTTGGGGGGGCTCAACTATGGCTACACCTTC

size: many
D: NA
J: TRBJ1-2
V: TRBV6-5
CDR3: CASSLDSSNYGYTF
DNA: TGTGCCAGCAGTCTCGACAGTTCTAACTATGGCTACACCTTC

size: many
D: NA
J: TRBJ2-5
V: TRBV11-2
CDR3: CASSLDAETQYF
DNA: TGTGCCAGCAGCCTAGATGCGGAGACCCAGTACTTC

size: many
D: TRBD2
J: TRBJ2-7
V: TRBV5-1
CDR3: CASSPGLAGGQWDEQYF
DNA: TGCGCCAGCAGCCCCGGACTAGCGGGAGGCCAATGGGACGAGCAGTACTTC

size: NA
D: TRBD1
J: TRBJ1-2
V: TRBV5-4
CDR3: CASSADRVGGYGYTF
DNA: TGTGCCAGCAGTGCGGACAGGGTAGGAGGCTATGGCTACACCTTC

size: many
D: TRBD2
J: TRBJ2-3
V: TRBV28
CDR3: CASSFWREIASTQYF
DNA: TGTGCCAGCAGTTTCTGGCGGGAGATCGCATCTACGCAGTATTTT

size: NA
D: NA
J: TRBJ2-1
V: TRBV7-2
CDR3: CASSLAAGRPVNNEQFF
DNA: TGTGCCAGCAGCTTAGCGGCCGGAAGACCCGTAAACAATGAGCAGTTCTTC

size: many
D: NA
J: TRBJ2-1
V: TRBV5-1
CDR3: CASSFVDAGANEQFF
DNA: TGCGCCAGCAGCTTCGTCGACGCAGGGGCGAATGAGCAGTTCTTC

size: many
D: NA
J: TRBJ2-2
V: TRBV2
CDR3: CASSEGPAKNTGELFF
DNA: TGTGCCAGCAGCGAGGGACCAGCGAAAAACACCGGGGAGCTGTTTTTT

size: many
D: NA
J: TRBJ1-1
V: TRBV4-2
CDR3: CASSPPGGGNTEAFF
DNA: TGTGCCAGCAGCCCTCCGGGGGGAGGGAACACTGAAGCTTTCTTT

size: many
D: TRBD1
J: TRBJ1-1
V: TRBV30
CDR3: CAWSIAGTENTEAFF
DNA: TGTGCCTGGAGTATAGCCGGGACAGAGAACACTGAAGCTTTCTTT

size: many
D: TRBD1
J: TRBJ2-2
V: TRBV12-3/TRBV12-4
CDR3: CASSPRDSRTGELFF
DNA: TGTGCCAGCAGTCCACGGGACAGCCGAACCGGGGAGCTGTTTTTT

size: NA
D: NA
J: TRBJ1-2
V: TRBV29-1
CDR3: CSADSTAGYYGYTF
DNA: TGCAGCGCTGATTCGACAGCCGGCTACTATGGCTACACCTTC

size: many
D: NA
J: TRBJ2-6
V: TRBV5-5
CDR3: CASSRDGRSGANVLTF
DNA: TGTGCCAGCAGCCGGGACGGACGCTCTGGGGCCAACGTCCTGACTTTC

size: many
D: NA
J: TRBJ1-2
V: TRBV19
CDR3: CASSIESVYGYTF
DNA: TGTGCCAGTAGTATAGAGTCGGTCTATGGCTACACCTTC

size: many
D: NA
J: TRBJ1-5
V: TRBV5-8
CDR3: CASSFGYSNQPQHF
DNA: TGTGCCAGCAGCTTCGGATATAGCAATCAGCCCCAGCATTTT

size: many
D: NA
J: TRBJ2-7
V: TRBV5-1
CDR3: CASSSRSGPYEQYF
DNA: TGCGCCAGCAGCTCCCGCAGCGGCCCCTACGAGCAGTACTTC

size: few
D: NA
J: TRBJ2-3
V: TRBV13
CDR3: CASTLSGESTDTQYF
DNA: TGTGCCAGCACCTTGTCAGGGGAAAGCACAGATACGCAGTATTTT

size: many
D: NA
J: TRBJ1-6
V: TRBV7-2
CDR3: CASSFLSYNSPLHF
DNA: TGTGCCAGCAGCTTTCTGTCCTATAATTCACCCCTCCACTTT

size: many
D: TRBD1
J: TRBJ2-1
V: TRBV3-1
CDR3: CASSRTGSEYNEQFF
DNA: TGTGCCAGCAGTAGGACAGGCTCAGAGTACAATGAGCAGTTCTTC

size: few
D: NA
J: TRBJ2-1
V: TRBV5-1
CDR3: CASSALATYNEQFF
DNA: TGCGCCAGCAGCGCCCTGGCCACTTACAATGAGCAGTTCTTC

size: many
D: TRBD2
J: TRBJ2-1
V: TRBV5-1
CDR3: CASSRIAGWDEQFF
DNA: TGCGCCAGCAGCAGAATAGCGGGATGGGATGAGCAGTTCTTC